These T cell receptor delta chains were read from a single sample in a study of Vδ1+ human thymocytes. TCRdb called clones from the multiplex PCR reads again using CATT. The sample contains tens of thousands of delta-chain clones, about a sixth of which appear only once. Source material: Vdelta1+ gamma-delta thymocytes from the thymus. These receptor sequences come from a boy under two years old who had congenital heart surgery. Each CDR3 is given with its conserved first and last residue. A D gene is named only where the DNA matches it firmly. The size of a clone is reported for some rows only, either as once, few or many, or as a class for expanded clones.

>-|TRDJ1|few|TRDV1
TGTGCTCTTGGAGAACCAGTGGACTACATGGGACTCATCTTT
CALGEPVDYMGLIF
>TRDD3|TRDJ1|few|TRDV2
TGTGCCTGTGACTCACCGGGGGGGGATTCCCCCGATAAACTCATCTTT
CACDSPGGDSPDKLIF
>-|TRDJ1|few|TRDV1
TGTGCTCTTGGGGAACCACGCCACATAGGGTTACTCATCTTT
CALGEPRHIGLLIF
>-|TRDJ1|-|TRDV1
TGTGCTCTTGGGGAATCAAAGGCCCAGACTTCCTATTGGGGGACCTTGTACACCGATAAACTCATCTTT
CALGESKAQTSYWGTLYTDKLIF
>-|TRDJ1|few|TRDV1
TGTGCTCTTGCCCCGAAAGCCCCTGCGGATAAACTCATCTTT
CALAPKAPADKLIF
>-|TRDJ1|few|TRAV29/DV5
TGTGCAGCAGCGTTCCTACGCTGGGGAGACGATAAACCCATCTTT
CAAAFLRWGDDKPIF
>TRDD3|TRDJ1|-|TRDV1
TGTGCTCTTGGGGACCACAGCTGGGGGATACGTGCATTGACCAGGGACCCTAATAAAAAACTCATCTTT
CALGDHSWGIRALTRDPNKKLIF
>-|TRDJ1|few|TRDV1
TGTGCTCTTGGGGAACCTCCTCCCTTCCTTGGGGGATCCTTCACCGATAAACTCATCTTT
CALGEPPPFLGGSFTDKLIF
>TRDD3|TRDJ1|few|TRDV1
TGTGCTCTTGGGGAATTGAGGGGGATACGGGATAAACTCATCTTT
CALGELRGIRDKLIF
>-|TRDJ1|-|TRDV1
TGTGCTCTTGGGGGGACCCGTTACGATTTGGTGGGGGTCCGAACCGATAAACTCATCTTT
CALGGTRYDLVGVRTDKLIF
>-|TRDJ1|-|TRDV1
TGTGCTCTTGGGGAAGTTTCCCAAGGACCTTACACCGATAAACTCATCTTT
CALGEVSQGPYTDKLIF
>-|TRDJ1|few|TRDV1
TGTGCTCTTGGGGGACACGATAAACTCATCTTT
CALGGHDKLIF
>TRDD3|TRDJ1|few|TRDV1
TGTGCTCTTGCGAATACTTTGATTCTGGGGGATACCCCGTACACCGATAAACTCATCTTT
CALANTLILGDTPYTDKLIF
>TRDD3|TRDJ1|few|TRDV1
TGTGCTCTTGGGGAACTTCCCCCTGGGGGATACGCTTCCGATAAACTCATCTTT
CALGELPPGGYASDKLIF
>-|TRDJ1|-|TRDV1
TGTGCTCTTGGGGAAGTCCCGGGAGAGGGATTTATCGCCGATAAACTCATCTTT
CALGEVPGEGFIADKLIF
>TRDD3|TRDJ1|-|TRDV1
TGTGCTCTTGGGGCGGGAACGTTCCTACACTGGGGGATACAGTCGCACACCGATAAACTCATCTTT
CALGAGTFLHWGIQSHTDKLIF